A single sample is the source of the 24 T cell receptor beta chains below, sequenced in a study of monozygotic twins with inflammatory bowel disease. TCRdb reprocessed the 5' RACE reads and stores each CDR3 protein as one record, lacking DNA. The ten most abundant clones cover over 2.5% of a sample with about 170,000 distinct CDR3 sequences. Sequencing used blood. The receptor set was obtained from a human donor with ulcerative colitis or Crohn's disease, or a healthy co-twin of an affected twin (not recorded which).

The rearrangement links TRBV27 to TRBJ2-7; as DNA is missing, the TRBD1 call by TCRdb cannot be tested. The CDR3 totals 16 residues. Germline V CDR1 and CDR2: MNHEY, SMNVEV (reference sequence). This CDR3 reads CASSFNPAGGPYEQYF.

This chain joins TRBV7-2 and TRBJ2-2. Germline-derived CDR1 and CDR2 are SGHTA and FQGNSA. This CDR3 comprises 13 residues. CDR3 sequence: CASSSRTTGELFF.

V usage is TRBV5-1 and J usage is TRBJ1-1. Germline values: CDR1 SGHRS, CDR2 YFSETQ. The CDR3 has 15 residues. CDR3 amino acids: CASSLAPRSGTEAFF.

The J gene is TRBJ2-1, the V gene TRBV3-1; the TCRdb D gene call, TRBD2, has no DNA to confirm it. Germline V gene sequence: CDR1 LGHDT, CDR2 YNNKEL (reference sequence). CDR3 length equals 16 residues. The CDR3 is CASSLTRFHPYNEQFF.

The chain employs TRBV27 and TRBJ1-2. This CDR3 has 13 amino acids. Germline V lookup: CDR1 MNHEY, CDR2 SMNVEV (reference sequence). This CDR3 is CASSPTVFYGYTF.

The chain employs TRBV6-6 and TRBJ2-7. Germline assignment: CDR1 MNHNY and CDR2 SVGAGI (reference sequence). The CDR3 totals 11 residues. Here the CDR3 reads CASSSRDIQYF.

V and J are TRBV9 and TRBJ2-3; TCRdb calls TRBD1, which cannot be checked without DNA. This CDR3 is 15 amino acids long. Germline-derived CDR1 and CDR2 are SGDLS and YYNGEE. CDR3 protein: CASSPRGQGRDTQYF.

This chain links TRBV27 with TRBJ2-5; TCRdb's assignment of TRBD1 cannot be checked, as there is no DNA. Germline CDR1 and CDR2: MNHEY and SMNVEV (reference sequence). There are 13 residues in the CDR3. CDR3 in amino acids: CASRRTGEETQYF.

The chain combines TRBV5-4 with TRBJ1-1; TCRdb picks TRBD1, but there is no DNA to check that call. The CDR3 has 15 residues. The germline gives CDR1 SGHNT, CDR2 YYREEE (reference sequence). The CDR3 loop reads CASSNPGAMNTEAFF.

The genes are TRBV5-6 and TRBJ2-2; TCRdb reports TRBD1, a call that lacks DNA to check it against. The CDR3 is made up of 15 amino acids. Germline lookup yields CDR1 SGHDT and CDR2 YYEEEE. This CDR3 reads CASSGRQGAFGVLFF.

This chain uses TRBV23-1 with TRBJ2-7; checking the TCRdb D call of TRBD1 is not possible without DNA. TRBV23-1 is marked as an open reading frame, function uncertain. The CDR3 spans 12 residues. The CDR3 protein is CANGGATYEQYF.

The V call is TRBV6-5, the J call TRBJ1-2; the TCRdb call, TRBD1, lacks DNA for checking. CDR1 is MNHEY and CDR2 is SVGAGI in the germline V gene. This CDR3 has 13 amino acids. The CDR3: CASRATGVYGYIF.

The chain recombines TRBV5-1 with TRBJ2-5; TCRdb gives TRBD2 as the D gene, but with no DNA this cannot be confirmed. This CDR3 is 15 amino acids long. CDR1 and CDR2 (germline): SGHRS, YFSETQ. CDR3 region: CASSLPAGNQETQYF.

This chain links TRBV7-9 with TRBJ2-1. In germline, CDR1 is SEHNR, CDR2 FQNEAQ (reference sequence). The CDR3 has 13 amino acids. The CDR3 region is CASSLGRDNEQFF.

The J gene is TRBJ2-6, the V gene TRBV5-1; absent DNA, TCRdb's TRBD1 call cannot be checked. CDR3 length: 19 amino acids. The germline V gene encodes CDR1 SGHRS and CDR2 YFSETQ. CDR3 sequence reads: CASSPVSPGRISGANVLTF.

V usage is TRBV12-3 or TRBV12-4 and J usage is TRBJ1-1. This CDR3 spans 12 amino acids. The CDR3 here is CASSIDVAGAFF.

The chain is built from TRBV29-1 and TRBJ1-2; the TCRdb call, TRBD1, lacks DNA for checking. The CDR3 totals 11 residues. Looked up from germline, CDR1 is SQVTM and CDR2 is ANQGSEA. The CDR3 spells CSVDRGGGYTF.

V usage is TRBV27 and J usage is TRBJ2-7; the TCRdb D gene call, TRBD2, has no DNA to confirm it. CDR1 MNHEY and CDR2 SMNVEV come from the germline V gene (reference sequence). The CDR3 contains 14 residues. Here the CDR3 reads CASSLASGTPQQYF.

The rearrangement links TRBV20-1 to TRBJ2-1; TCRdb names TRBD2, which stays unverified in the absence of DNA. The CDR3 runs to 16 residues. Per the germline V gene, CDR1 is DFQATT and CDR2 is SNEGSKA (reference sequence). CDR3 sequence: CSARVTSGFSYNEQFF.

V is TRBV11-1 and J is TRBJ2-1; TCRdb reports TRBD2, a call that lacks DNA to check it against. The V gene's germline CDR1 is SGHAT and CDR2 FQDESV (reference sequence). The CDR3 spans 14 residues. CDR3: CASSLGGSVNEQFF.

CDR3 sequence reads: CATSDSSLTSGIEYEQFF. This chain uses TRBV24-1 with TRBJ2-1; TCRdb's D gene call, TRBD2, goes unchecked for lack of DNA. The V gene's germline CDR1 is KGHDR and CDR2 SFDVKD. This CDR3 spans 18 amino acids.

V and J are TRBV7-2 and TRBJ2-2; the TCRdb call, TRBD2, lacks DNA for checking. Germline CDR1 SGHTA, CDR2 FQGNSA. This CDR3 spans 17 amino acids. CDR3 loop: CASSLGGLTPETGELFF. Full variable domain (missing parts from reference TRBV7-2 and TRBJ2-2): GAGVSQSPSNKVTEKGKDVELRCDPISGHTALYWYRQSLGQGLEFLIYFQGNSAPDKSGLPSDRFSAERTGGSVSTLTIQRTQQEDSAVYLCASSLGGLTPETGELFFGEGSRLTVL.

The chain joins TRBV20-1 to TRBJ2-7; the D gene TCRdb calls, TRBD2, cannot be checked with no DNA. From germline, CDR1 is DFQATT and CDR2 SNEGSKA (reference sequence). The CDR3 runs to 14 residues. CDR3: CSGTSGRIPYEQYF.

The V and J genes are TRBV9 and TRBJ2-1; TCRdb gives TRBD2 as the D gene, but with no DNA this cannot be confirmed. Germline V CDR1 and CDR2: SGDLS, YYNGEE. The CDR3 is 13 residues long. The CDR3 sequence is CASSPTRTSNAFF.